This T cell receptor (beta chain) comes out of a study of PD-L1 blockade in urothelial cancer. On the study more broadly: Patients commenced atezolizumab in 2014, and it was given at 1,200 mg intravenously every 3 weeks. Prior regimens of chemotherapy numbered 0 to 3 per patient.

Stated time point: pretreatment peripheral blood. There were between 1 and 8 samples from each patient, taken pretreatment and on-treatment. Generated by immunoSEQ multiplex PCR, the TCRdb table keeps only in-frame clones and is missing some. The table lists fewer than 50,000 clones, about 86% of them singletons. CDR3 length equals 15 residues. The germline V gene has CDR1 KGHSH and CDR2 LQKENI. V shed 3 bases and J 6 bases; nucleotides not matched to a gene: 10. The receptor's source is a man in his 70s with urothelial cancer. This material consisted of PBMCs, taken around atezolizumab (anti-PD-L1) treatment. This chain connects TRBV18 to TRBJ1-2, with 7 nucleotides matching TRBD1. The CDR3 region has the DNA TGTGCCAGCTCACCGACAGGGACCACTCGGGATGGCTACACCTTC. As protein: CASSPTGTTRDGYTF. The entire variable domain, with the rest obtained from reference TRBV18 and TRBJ1-2, is as follows: NAGVMQNPRHLVRRRGQEARLRCSPMKGHSHVYWYRQLPEEGLKFMVYLQKENIIDESGMPKERFSAEFPKEGPSILRIQQVVRGDSAAYFCASSPTGTTRDGYTFGSGTRLTVV.